Listed here is a single T cell receptor (beta chain). Its ends do not fully match the called genes, so a read error is possible. The data are from a study of CD8+CD57+ T cells in acquired aplastic anemia. Study as a whole: When averaged, DNA from sorted CD4+ and CD8+ cells came to 3.2 ug.

The V gene's germline CDR1 is MGHDK and CDR2 SYGVNS. CDR3 length: 15 residues. The study profiled TCR beta VDJ and CDR3 using genomic DNA as template. Each CDR3 protein is one row after TCRdb ran MiXCR on the reads. In the table there are 150,000 to 200,000 distinct CDR3 sequences, 64% of which are singletons. This clonotype was obtained from a human donor with severe aplastic anemia or a healthy control (not recorded which). The sample was sorted CD4+, CD8+, or CD8+CD57+ T cells (not recorded which) from PBMCs. This chain joins TRBV25-1 and TRBJ1-1; tentative D call: TRBD1 (5 bases). The CDR3 DNA is TGTGCCAGCAGCGAAGGGGCTTCAATGAACACTGAAGTTTTCTTT. It is translated as CASSEGASMNTEVFF.